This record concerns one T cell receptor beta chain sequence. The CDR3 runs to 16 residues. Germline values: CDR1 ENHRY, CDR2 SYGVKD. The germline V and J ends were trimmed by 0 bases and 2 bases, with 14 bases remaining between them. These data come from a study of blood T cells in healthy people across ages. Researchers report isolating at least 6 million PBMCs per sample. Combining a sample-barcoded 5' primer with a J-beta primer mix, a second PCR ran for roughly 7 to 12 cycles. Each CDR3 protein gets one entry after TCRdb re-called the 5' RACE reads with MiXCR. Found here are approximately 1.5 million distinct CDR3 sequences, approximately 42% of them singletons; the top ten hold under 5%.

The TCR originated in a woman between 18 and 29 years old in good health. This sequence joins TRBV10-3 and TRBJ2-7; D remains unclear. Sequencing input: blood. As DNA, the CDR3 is TGTGCCATCAGTGAGTCGAGTACATCCCCCACCTACGAGCAGTACTTC. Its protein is CAISESSTSPTYEQYF.